These 2 T cell receptor beta chains came from one sample sequenced in a study of shared clonotypes between healthy human individuals. The table came from immunoSEQ multiplex PCR; TCRdb's copy has only in-frame clones and leaves some out. The sample lists 2 million to 3 million clones, roughly 93% seen once, with approximately 0.36% in the top ten. The sequenced sample consisted of naive CD4+ T cells from PBMCs. Subset reported: CD45RA+ positively selected. All receptors derive from a young man in good health. Some clones in this sample may be carry-over from other donors' samples.

The rearrangement joins TRBV7-9 to TRBJ2-7; TRBD2 is a possible D gene (6 bases). CDR1 is SEHNR and CDR2 is FQNEAQ in the germline V gene (reference sequence). The ends were cut back, 1 base at V and 5 bases at J, with 15 bases in the middle. CDR3 length: 15 residues. CDR3 protein: CASSLDVGLAHEQYF. The CDR3 coding sequence is TGTGCCAGCAGCTTAGATGTCGGTCTAGCGCACGAGCAGTACTTC.

The CDR3 reads CASSIRGTGANVLTF. For the CDR3, the DNA is TGTGCCAGCAGCATCAGGGGCACTGGGGCCAACGTCCTGACTTTC. The chain links TRBV14 to TRBJ2-6, with a weak D call TRBD1 (6 bases). V lost 5 bases and J lost 2, with 10 bases in between. The CDR3 sequence is 15 residues long. Germline loops: CDR1 SGHDN, CDR2 FVKESK.